Listed below are T cell receptor beta chains from one sample, sequenced in a study of blood T cell repertoires in COVID-19. The protocol was immunoSEQ multiplex PCR, while the TCRdb copy is restricted to in-frame clones and leaves out a portion. This table holds about 260,000 clones, about 91% found once. Sequencing input: peripheral blood. Receptor source: a person under 35 with COVID-19, enrolled during active disease. The CDR3 runs from the conserved cysteine through the conserved F or W. D genes are given only for firm matches. Part of the rows lack a size; the others show once, few, many or a class for expanded clones.

v_call	j_call	clone_size	d_call	cdr3_nt	cdr3_aa
TRBV6-6	TRBJ2-7	-	-	TGTGCCAGCAGTTACTCGTTTGCGGGCAGCACCTACGAGCAGTACTTC	CASSYSFAGSTYEQYF
TRBV28	TRBJ2-5	once	TRBD1	TGTGCCAGCAGTTTAAGCCGGACAGGCCCTCGGGAGACCCAGTACTTC	CASSLSRTGPRETQYF
TRBV27	TRBJ2-6	-	TRBD2	TGTGCCAGCAGTACTCACGGGGAGGGAAGTGGGGCCAACGTCCTGACTTTC	CASSTHGEGSGANVLTF
TRBV7-8	TRBJ1-1	-	TRBD1	TGTGCCAGCAGCTTAGCCGGACAGGGGCCGAACACTGAAGCTTTCTTT	CASSLAGQGPNTEAFF
TRBV7-2	TRBJ2-1	once	TRBD2	TGTGCCAGCAGCTTACTCGCTAGCGGGGGTTACAATGAGCAGTTCTTC	CASSLLASGGYNEQFF
TRBV19	TRBJ1-5	-	-	TGTGCCAGTAGTATAGGAGGTCGGCAGGGGATGTCCCGGGGCGGACAGCATTTT	CASSIGGRQGMSRGGQHF
TRBV4-1	TRBJ1-5	-	-	TGCGCCAGCAGCCAAGTTTTTCGCAGGGTCCGAATAAACTATCAGCCCCAGCATTTT	CASSQVFRRVRINYQPQHF
TRBV19	TRBJ1-5	-	-	TGTGCCAGTACCCCTTTCGGTGGGGCGCCGAATCAGCCCCAGCATTTT	CASTPFGGAPNQPQHF
TRBV7-9	TRBJ2-2	-	-	TGTGCCAGCAGCCCGGGTCGCCACCCTACCGGGGAGCTGTTTTTT	CASSPGRHPTGELFF
TRBV6-1	TRBJ2-2	-	-	TGTGCCAGCAGTGAGTGGAGCGGGAACACCGGGGAGCTGTTTTTT	CASSEWSGNTGELFF
TRBV20-1	TRBJ2-1	-	-	TGCGGGGCCCTGGGTAGGAATGAGCAGTTCTTC	CGALGRNEQFF
TRBV11-1	TRBJ2-1	-	TRBD2	TGTGCCAGCAGCGGCCTTGGTAGCGGGACCTACAATGAGCAGTTCTTC	CASSGLGSGTYNEQFF
TRBV7-9	TRBJ1-1	-	-	TGTGCCAGCAGCCTACGGTCGGGGGACACTGAAGCTTTCTTT	CASSLRSGDTEAFF
TRBV6-5	TRBJ1-1	few	-	TGTGCCAGCAGTCCCCAGGGCGGGGGAGCTTTCTTT	CASSPQGGGAFF
TRBV29-1	TRBJ2-3	-	-	TGCAGCGTTAACGAGCGTAGCCGATGGGATACGCAGTATTTT	CSVNERSRWDTQYF
TRBV11-2	TRBJ2-7	-	TRBD2	TGTGCCAGCAGCTTAGATCGAACTAGCGGTATACCCTACGAGCAGTACTTC	CASSLDRTSGIPYEQYF
TRBV12-3/TRBV12-4	TRBJ1-2	-	-	TGTGCCAGCAGAAACAGAACCTATGGCTACACCTTC	CASRNRTYGYTF
TRBV29-1	TRBJ2-1	-	TRBD2	TGCAGCGTTGACATATTTAGCGGGAGTATTCTATCCTACAATGAGCAGTTCTTC	CSVDIFSGSILSYNEQFF
TRBV5-1	TRBJ2-2	-	-	TGCGCCAATAGATTAGGGGCAGACACCGGGGAGCTGTTTTTT	CANRLGADTGELFF
TRBV2	TRBJ2-3	-	-	TGTGCCAGCAGTGAACTCCCAGATACGCAGTATTTT	CASSELPDTQYF
TRBV6-5	TRBJ2-3	-	-	TGTGCCAGCAGGACTGAACCTAACACAGATACGCAGTATTTT	CASRTEPNTDTQYF
TRBV29-1	TRBJ2-5	-	-	TGCAGCGTTCTTCGGGACATCCAAGAGACCCAGTACTTC	CSVLRDIQETQYF
TRBV29-1	TRBJ2-1	once	-	TGCAGCGTCCTCGGGAGCTTCTATGAGCAGTTCTTC	CSVLGSFYEQFF
TRBV7-3	TRBJ2-1	-	TRBD2	TGTGCCAGCAGCGATGGAGGACTAGCGTACAACAATGAGCAGTTCTTC	CASSDGGLAYNNEQFF
TRBV19	TRBJ2-7	-	TRBD2	TGTGCCAGTAGTACAGCCGGGACTAGCGGGTACGAGCAGTACTTC	CASSTAGTSGYEQYF
TRBV15	TRBJ2-3	-	TRBD2	TGTGCCACCCAGGGCGGGGGGAGCTGGGATACGCAGTATTTT	CATQGGGSWDTQYF
TRBV5-4	TRBJ2-1	-	-	TGTGCCAGCAGCCCCAGGGGGGCGGGTGATGTGAATGAGCAGTTCTTC	CASSPRGAGDVNEQFF
TRBV5-1	TRBJ2-5	-	TRBD2	TGCGCCAGCAGCTTGTCACTAGCGGGGGAGACCCAGTACTTC	CASSLSLAGETQYF
TRBV13	TRBJ1-1	-	TRBD1	TGTGCCAGCAGCTTTCCCGGGACAGGAGCTTTCTTT	CASSFPGTGAFF
TRBV7-8	TRBJ2-5	-	-	TGTGCCAGCAGCTTAGTTTTTGTAGGGGGTGGAGAGACCCAGTACTTC	CASSLVFVGGGETQYF
TRBV6-5	TRBJ2-7	-	TRBD2	TGTGCCAGCTTGGGACTAGCGGGCTCCTACGAGCAGTACTTC	CASLGLAGSYEQYF
TRBV18	TRBJ2-1	-	TRBD2	TGTGCCAGCTCACCACCGGGACTAGCGGAGCAGTTCTTC	CASSPPGLAEQFF
TRBV18	TRBJ1-5	-	TRBD1	TGTGCCAGCTCACCAGAGACAGGGGACAATCAGCCCCAGCATTTT	CASSPETGDNQPQHF
TRBV27	TRBJ2-7	-	TRBD1	TGTGCCAGCAGTTTATTCCCGACAGGGGGAGGCGAGCAGTACTTC	CASSLFPTGGGEQYF
TRBV6-5	TRBJ2-1	-	TRBD2	TGTGCCAGCAGTTACTCTCCGGGACTAGCGGGTAATGAGCAGTTCTTC	CASSYSPGLAGNEQFF
TRBV27	TRBJ1-1	-	-	TGTGCCAGCAGTAAGGCGGCCGGGGACACTGAAGCTTTCTTT	CASSKAAGDTEAFF
TRBV7-2	TRBJ2-2	-	-	TGTGCCAGCAGCTTAGCTGGGTCGGCGGGCGGGGAGCTGTTTTTT	CASSLAGSAGGELFF
TRBV5-1	TRBJ1-5	-	TRBD1	TGCGCCAGCAGCTTGACAGGGGACCAGCCCCAGCATTTT	CASSLTGDQPQHF
TRBV28	TRBJ1-2	-	-	TGTGCCAGCAGTAGGGGTGGCGGCTATGGCTACACCTTC	CASSRGGGYGYTF
TRBV27	TRBJ2-7	-	TRBD2	TGTGCCAGCAGTCGACTAGCGGCGGCCTACGAGCAGTACTTC	CASSRLAAAYEQYF
TRBV12-3/TRBV12-4	TRBJ2-7	-	TRBD2	TGTGCCAGCAGTTTACTAGCGGGATGGGAGCAGTACTTC	CASSLLAGWEQYF
TRBV5-8	TRBJ2-3	-	TRBD2	TGTGCCAGCAGCCAAAGACTAGCCCGAAGCACAGATACGCAGTATTTT	CASSQRLARSTDTQYF
TRBV9	TRBJ1-5	-	-	TGTGCCAGCAGCGTAGAGGGAGCAGTCAATCAGCCCCAGCATTTT	CASSVEGAVNQPQHF
TRBV24-1	TRBJ2-5	-	-	TGTGCCACCAGTGCACAGGGACAAGAGACCCAGTACTTC	CATSAQGQETQYF
TRBV28	TRBJ1-2	-	TRBD1	TGTGCCAGCAGTCCGGACAGGGGGCGCGACTATGGCTACACCTTC	CASSPDRGRDYGYTF
TRBV3-1/TRBV3-2	TRBJ2-7	-	TRBD2	TGTGCCAGCAGCCGTCGACTAGCGGGAGGCCCCACGGGGTACGAGCAGTACTTC	CASSRRLAGGPTGYEQYF
TRBV4-3	TRBJ2-7	-	-	TGCGCCAGCAGCCCTCTCCTCGGGACTGGCTACGAGCAGTACTTC	CASSPLLGTGYEQYF